The 20 T cell receptor beta chains in this list originate from one sample, sequenced in a study of cytomegalovirus exposure and HLA in healthy donors. The method was immunoSEQ multiplex PCR; TCRdb's version includes in-frame clones alone and lacks a portion of them. The sample carries around 300,000 clones, 87% recorded once. What was sequenced was PBMCs. The receptor source for this set is a woman aged 25 to 39 in good health and CMV-seropositive.

The rearrangement links TRBV4-1 to TRBJ1-5; TRBD1 aligns across 10 bases. Per the germline V gene, CDR1 is MGHRA and CDR2 is YSYEKL. The length of the CDR3 is 16 residues. V shed 0 bases, J shed 2 bases, and the junction held 1 base outside the gene matches. This chain's CDR3 is CASSQDGTGGNQPQHF. The CDR3 DNA is TGCGCCAGCAGCCAAGACGGGACAGGGGGCAATCAGCCCCAGCATTTT.

V usage is TRBV11-2 and J usage is TRBJ2-7, with D perhaps matching TRBD1 or TRBD2 (5 bases each). The length of the CDR3 is 12 residues. Trimming took 8 bases from V and 7 from J, leaving 15 bases between them. Germline CDR1 and CDR2: SGHAT and FQNNGV. The CDR3 sequence is CASRGRRVEQYF. The CDR3 coding sequence is TGTGCCAGCCGGGGACGTCGCGTGGAGCAGTACTTC.

Comments on this clone: The sample has other DNA sequences that encode this CDR3 too. The chain recombines TRBV5-1 with TRBJ2-7; the D is unclear. The CDR3 contains 11 residues. Germline loops: CDR1 SGHRS, CDR2 YFSETQ. Trimming removed 5 bases from V and 3 bases from J, with 6 bases in between. The CDR3 spells CASSSSYEQYF. CDR3 bases: TGCGCCAGCAGTTCTAGCTACGAGCAGTACTTC. The full variable domain, its missing parts supplied by reference TRBV5-1 and TRBJ2-7, is KAGVTQTPRYLIKTRGQQVTLSCSPISGHRSVSWYQQTPGQGLQFLFEYFSETQRNKGNFPGRFSGRQFSNSRSEMNVSTLELGDSALYLCASSSSYEQYFGPGTRLTVT.

This rearrangement joins TRBV28 to TRBJ1-2, with 9 positions matching TRBD1. Germline-derived CDR1 and CDR2 are MDHEN and SYDVKM. This CDR3 contains 15 residues. After removal of 6 bases from V and 5 bases from J, the junction contained 10 bases not matched to a gene. The CDR3 region is CASRKTGGAVYGYTF. DNA of the CDR3: TGTGCCAGCAGGAAAACAGGGGGCGCTGTGTATGGCTACACCTTC.

The chain joins TRBV2 to TRBJ1-2; 9 positions match TRBD1. There are 15 residues in the CDR3. Germline CDR1 and CDR2: SNHLY and FYNNEI. The junction had 9 bases not matched to a gene; V was cut back by 6 bases and J by 4 bases. This chain's CDR3 is CASSLPQGAGYGYTF. DNA for the CDR3: TGTGCCAGCAGCCTTCCACAGGGGGCCGGCTATGGCTACACCTTC.

J is TRBJ1-1 and V is TRBV2; 11 positions match TRBD1. The germline V gene has CDR1 SNHLY and CDR2 FYNNEI. This CDR3 is 16 amino acids long. V shed 0 bases, J shed 4 bases, and the junction held 4 bases outside the gene matches. The DNA of the CDR3 is TGTGCCAGCAGTGAAGCGGCCGGGACAGGGGGCACTGAAGCTTTCTTT. Amino acids: CASSEAAGTGGTEAFF.

The chain combines TRBV9 with TRBJ2-1; D not resolved. Germline assignment: CDR1 SGDLS and CDR2 YYNGEE. This CDR3 spans 15 amino acids. V was shortened by 0 bases and J by 3 bases, with 10 bases between the two germline ends. This chain's CDR3 is CASSVEGRFYNEQFF. DNA of the CDR3: TGTGCCAGCAGCGTAGAAGGGCGTTTCTACAATGAGCAGTTCTTC.

This chain connects TRBV6-6 to TRBJ2-2, with TRBD1 matching 9 bases. Germline trimming cut 6 bases from V and 4 bases from J; bases unmatched to any gene: 6. This CDR3 has 15 amino acids. The germline CDR1 and CDR2 sequences are MNHNY and SVGAGI (reference sequence). The CDR3 DNA reads TGTGCCAGCAGCCCTCCGGGACAGGGCACCGGGGAGCTGTTTTTT. Its protein product is CASSPPGQGTGELFF.

This rearrangement joins TRBV5-1 to TRBJ2-7; the D gene is possibly TRBD2 (5 bases). V dropped 6 bases and J dropped 6 bases, with 19 bases sitting between them. The CDR3 spans 14 residues. Germline CDR1 and CDR2: SGHRS and YFSETQ. The CDR3 loop reads CASNLRGGYGEQYF. In DNA, the CDR3 is TGCGCCAGCAATCTCCGTGGAGGCTATGGCGAGCAGTACTTC. Using reference TRBV5-1 and TRBJ2-7 for the parts outside the CDR3, the full variable domain is KAGVTQTPRYLIKTRGQQVTLSCSPISGHRSVSWYQQTPGQGLQFLFEYFSETQRNKGNFPGRFSGRQFSNSRSEMNVSTLELGDSALYLCASNLRGGYGEQYFGPGTRLTVT.

CDR3 in amino acids: CASSLARTGIIHEQYF. The CDR3 DNA is TGTGCCAGCAGCTTAGCACGGACAGGGATAATCCACGAGCAGTACTTC. The gene calls are TRBV11-2 and TRBJ2-7, with 8 bases matching TRBD1. This CDR3 is built from 16 residues. The V and J ends lost 1 base and 5 bases, in that order; junction bases with no gene match: 10. CDR1 and CDR2 from the germline V gene are SGHAT and FQNNGV.

The chain recombines TRBV7-9 with TRBJ2-3; 9 nucleotides agree with TRBD2. V dropped 2 bases and J dropped 3; count of bases not matched to a gene: 12. Germline CDR1 SEHNR, CDR2 FQNEAQ (reference sequence). CDR3 length equals 18 residues. The CDR3 loop is CASSLLAWSGGNTDTQYF. CDR3 nucleotides: TGTGCCAGCAGCTTACTTGCGTGGAGCGGGGGGAATACAGATACGCAGTATTTT.

This rearrangement joins TRBV7-8 to TRBJ1-3; no reliable D call. Trimming removed 2 bases at V and 0 bases at J, with 17 bases between. From germline, CDR1 is SGHVS and CDR2 FQNEAQ. The CDR3 is 18 residues long. Here the CDR3 DNA reads TGTGCCAGCAGCTTAAGACCTACCGGGTCCCTCTCTGGAAACACCATATATTTT. This sequence encodes CASSLRPTGSLSGNTIYF.

This clone was recorded a few times. The chain links TRBV7-9 to TRBJ2-2, with 12 bases lining up with TRBD2. Germline V CDR1 and CDR2: SEHNR, FQNEAQ (reference sequence). The CDR3 has 16 residues. V lost 5 bases, J lost 6 bases, and 7 bases stayed unmatched. The chain's CDR3 is CASSPTRTSGAGELFF. CDR3 DNA sequence: TGTGCCAGCAGCCCAACCCGGACTAGCGGGGCCGGGGAGCTGTTTTTT.

For the CDR3, the DNA is TGTGCCAGCAGCTTAAGGGGGGCAGATACGCAGTATTTT. As protein: CASSLRGADTQYF. This sequence joins TRBV5-6 and TRBJ2-3; D might be TRBD1 or TRBD2, each matching 6 bases. Germline CDR1 reads SGHDT; CDR2 reads YYEEEE. The CDR3 contains 13 residues. The ends were cut back, 2 bases at V and 4 bases at J, with 8 bases in the middle.

The genes are TRBV13 and TRBJ2-1, with 14 positions matching TRBD2. The CDR3 loop spans 17 amino acids. V shed 5 bases, J shed 9 bases, and the junction held 12 bases outside the gene matches. Per germline, CDR1 PRHDT and CDR2 FYEKMQ (reference sequence). The CDR3 nucleotides read TGTGCCAGCAGCAACAGACTAGCGGGAGGGCCTAACGGTGAGCAGTTCTTC. It encodes CASSNRLAGGPNGEQFF.

The genes are TRBV18 and TRBJ2-1; TRBD1 matches at 10 bases. CDR1 and CDR2 from the germline V gene are KGHSH and LQKENI. J gave up 4 bases and V 3 bases, and 6 bases lay outside the gene matches. The CDR3 spans 16 residues. This chain's CDR3 is CASSPGTGEGYNEQFF. As DNA, the CDR3 is TGTGCCAGCTCACCCGGGACAGGGGAGGGGTACAATGAGCAGTTCTTC.

Only one count was recorded for this clone. CDR3 nucleotide sequence: TGTGCCAGCTCACCTTGGGAGAACTATGGCTACACCTTC. It codes for CASSPWENYGYTF. This chain uses TRBV18 with TRBJ1-2, with no clear D. V dropped 3 bases and J dropped 2 bases, with 7 bases sitting between them. Germline CDR1 reads KGHSH; CDR2 reads LQKENI. CDR3 length: 13 residues.

This rearrangement joins TRBV27 to TRBJ2-3; D not certain. The germline gives CDR1 MNHEY, CDR2 SMNVEV (reference sequence). Trimming cost V 2 bases and J 4 bases, with 7 bases left between them. The CDR3 is 13 residues long. CDR3 DNA sequence: TGTGCCAGCAGTTTAGGCACTGCAGATACGCAGTATTTT. Translating it yields CASSLGTADTQYF.

The rearrangement uses TRBV7-2 and TRBJ2-7; D is unclear. Trimming left V 1 base short and J 2 bases short, with 15 bases between. In germline, CDR1 is SGHTA, CDR2 FQGNSA. This CDR3 is 16 amino acids long. The CDR3 protein is CASSLGTARVPYEQYF. The CDR3 DNA follows: TGTGCCAGCAGCTTAGGGACGGCTAGGGTTCCCTACGAGCAGTACTTC.

The chain carries TRBV5-1 and TRBJ2-5; D not certain. The germline CDR1 and CDR2 sequences are SGHRS and YFSETQ. V gave up 4 bases and J gave up 2 bases, with 3 bases separating them. The CDR3 totals 11 residues. This chain's CDR3 is CASSPQETQYF. CDR3 sequence (DNA): TGCGCCAGCAGCCCTCAAGAGACCCAGTACTTC. Combining the CDR3 with reference TRBV5-1 and TRBJ2-5 gives the whole variable domain KAGVTQTPRYLIKTRGQQVTLSCSPISGHRSVSWYQQTPGQGLQFLFEYFSETQRNKGNFPGRFSGRQFSNSRSEMNVSTLELGDSALYLCASSPQETQYFGPGTRLLVL.